The clone carrying this TCR beta chain was picked up a small number of times. Its antigen remains unknown. Germline V gene sequence: CDR1 MGHDK, CDR2 SYGVNS. The germline V and J ends were trimmed by 0 bases and 1 base, with 10 bases remaining between them. The CDR3 totals 15 residues. The data were obtained in a study of T cells in Graves' hyperthyroidism and ophthalmopathy. Study conclusions and caveats: Clonotypes that were expanded in thyroid above 0.001 mostly appeared in blood too.

Regions amplified from RNA transcripts were the TCR beta CDR3 regions. The TCR CDR3 was amplified in a first-round RT-PCR using the HTBI primer set. One entry per CDR3 protein results from TCRdb running MiXCR on the multiplex PCR reads. The sample shows hundreds of thousands of distinct CDR3 sequences, roughly 14% of them seen only once. The chain couples TRBV25-1 to TRBJ2-7; D is uncertain. Sequencing was performed on blood. The clonotype was recovered from a woman in her fifties or sixties with Graves' ophthalmopathy. The CDR3 nucleotides are TGTGCCAGCAGTGAATACGGGCGGACGTCCTACGAGCAGTACTTC. It encodes CASSEYGRTSYEQYF.